The source of this T cell receptor beta chain is a study of prognosis after radiotherapy for stage I lung cancer. Genomic DNA yielded TCR beta CDR3, amplified by two-round multiplex PCR. Specific primers for each TRBV and TRBJ gene were what first-round PCR used. TCRdb itself ran the multiplex PCR reads through MiXCR, one entry per CDR3 protein. The sample holds over 45,000 distinct CDR3 sequences; approximately 25% are singletons and the top ten take 6% to 9%. This clonotype has at least ten counts. This CDR3 is 16 amino acids long. The germline V gene encodes CDR1 MNHNS and CDR2 SASEGT. V gave up 6 bases and J gave up 2 bases; unmatched junction bases: 10. All patients were node-negative on CT and PET/CT, without prior chemotherapy, radiotherapy or other malignancies.

Source: PBMCs, taken before or after stereotactic body radiation therapy (not recorded which). This sequence joins TRBV6-1 and TRBJ2-1, with 7 bases fitting TRBD1. This TCR came from a donor over 45 with non-small cell lung cancer. This CDR3 reads CASSPIPGQTYNEQFF. CDR3 nucleotide sequence: TGTGCCAGCAGCCCTATACCGGGACAGACCTACAATGAGCAGTTCTTC.